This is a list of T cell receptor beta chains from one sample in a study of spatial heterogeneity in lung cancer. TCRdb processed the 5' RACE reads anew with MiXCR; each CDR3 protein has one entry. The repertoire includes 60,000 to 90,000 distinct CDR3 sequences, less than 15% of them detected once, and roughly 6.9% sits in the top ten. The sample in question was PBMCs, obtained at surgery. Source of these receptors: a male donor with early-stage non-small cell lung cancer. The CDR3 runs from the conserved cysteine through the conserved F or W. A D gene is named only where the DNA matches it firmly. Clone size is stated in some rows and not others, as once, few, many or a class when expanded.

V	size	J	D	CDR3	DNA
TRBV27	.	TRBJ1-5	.	CASSLKTGYSNQPQHF	TGTGCCAGCAGTTTAAAGACGGGTTATAGCAATCAGCCCCAGCATTTT
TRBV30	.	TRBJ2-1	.	CAWSLWKIRGEQFF	TGTGCCTGGAGCCTATGGAAGATTAGGGGTGAGCAGTTCTTC
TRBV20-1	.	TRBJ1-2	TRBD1	CSAREGQGQGYTF	TGCAGTGCTAGAGAAGGACAGGGTCAGGGCTACACCTTC
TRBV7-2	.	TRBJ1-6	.	CASSLDPGSYNSPLHF	TGTGCCAGCAGCTTAGATCCGGGCTCCTATAATTCACCCCTCCACTTT
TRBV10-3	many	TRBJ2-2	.	CAISDNQNTGELFF	TGTGCCATCAGTGACAATCAAAACACCGGGGAGCTGTTTTTT
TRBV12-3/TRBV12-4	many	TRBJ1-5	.	CASSWAGGNQPQHF	TGTGCCAGCAGTTGGGCAGGGGGCAATCAGCCCCAGCATTTT
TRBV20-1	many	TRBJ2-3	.	CSAIGGPGPTDTQYF	TGCAGTGCCATCGGGGGCCCCGGGCCGACAGATACGCAGTATTTT
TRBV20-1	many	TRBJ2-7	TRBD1	CSARNTIGDRSYEQYF	TGCAGTGCTAGAAATACCATAGGGGACAGGAGCTACGAGCAGTACTTC
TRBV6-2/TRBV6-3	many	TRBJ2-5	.	CASSYGDGSQETQYF	TGTGCCAGCAGTTACGGGGACGGATCACAAGAGACCCAGTACTTC
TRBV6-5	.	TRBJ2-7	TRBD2	CASGVSGSYEQYF	TGTGCCAGCGGTGTTAGCGGGTCCTACGAGCAGTACTTC
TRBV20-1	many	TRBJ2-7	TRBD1	CSATTGGGYEQYF	TGCAGTGCCACGACAGGGGGTGGCTACGAGCAGTACTTC
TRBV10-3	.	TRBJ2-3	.	CAIADSRITDTQYF	TGTGCCATCGCAGACAGCCGGATCACAGATACGCAGTATTTT
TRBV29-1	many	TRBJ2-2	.	CSVVGFSTGELFF	TGCAGCGTTGTAGGATTTAGCACCGGGGAGCTGTTTTTT
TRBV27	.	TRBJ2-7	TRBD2	CASSSLAGRYEQYF	TGTGCCAGCAGTTCTTTAGCGGGGAGGTACGAGCAGTACTTC
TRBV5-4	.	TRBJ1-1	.	CASSLEAGMGLNTEAFF	TGTGCCAGCAGCTTGGAGGCAGGGATGGGATTGAACACTGAAGCTTTCTTT
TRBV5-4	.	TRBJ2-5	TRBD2	CASSPGLAGLGETQYF	TGTGCCAGCAGCCCCGGACTAGCGGGATTGGGGGAGACCCAGTACTTC
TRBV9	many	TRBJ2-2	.	CASSVETYSTGELFF	TGTGCCAGCAGCGTAGAAACATATTCGACCGGGGAGCTGTTTTTT
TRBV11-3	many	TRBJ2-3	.	CASSLMGSGTDTQYF	TGTGCCAGCAGCTTAATGGGATCAGGCACAGATACGCAGTATTTT
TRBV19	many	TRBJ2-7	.	CASSARDIRTAEQYF	TGTGCCAGTAGTGCCCGGGACATCAGGACCGCGGAGCAGTACTTC
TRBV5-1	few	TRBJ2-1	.	CASSLVGNRNEQFF	TGCGCCAGCAGCTTGGTCGGGAATCGAAATGAGCAGTTCTTC
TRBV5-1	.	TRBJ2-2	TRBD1	CASSLGPRQGNTGELFF	TGCGCCAGCAGCTTGGGACCCCGACAGGGAAACACCGGGGAGCTGTTTTTT
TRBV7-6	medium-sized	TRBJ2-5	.	CASSFTHQETQYF	TGTGCCAGCAGCTTTACCCACCAAGAGACCCAGTACTTC
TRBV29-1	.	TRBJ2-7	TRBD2	CSVEGGETSSYEQYF	TGCAGCGTTGAAGGGGGAGAGACTAGCAGCTACGAGCAGTACTTC
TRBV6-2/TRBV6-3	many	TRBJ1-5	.	CASSYWSGANQPQHF	TGTGCCAGCAGTTACTGGAGCGGGGCAAATCAGCCCCAGCATTTT
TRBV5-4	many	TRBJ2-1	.	CASSLKGASLLEQFF	TGTGCCAGCAGCTTAAAGGGAGCTAGTCTTCTTGAGCAGTTCTTC
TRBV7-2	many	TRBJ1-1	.	CASTPSGSLEAFF	TGTGCCAGCACCCCCTCCGGCAGCCTTGAAGCTTTCTTT
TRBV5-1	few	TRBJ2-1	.	CASSFGLGAASSYNEQFF	TGCGCCAGCAGTTTCGGGCTCGGGGCAGCGAGCTCCTACAATGAGCAGTTCTTC
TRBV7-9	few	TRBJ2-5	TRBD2	CASSSAGLAEETQYF	TGTGCCAGCAGCTCCGCAGGACTAGCGGAAGAGACCCAGTACTTC
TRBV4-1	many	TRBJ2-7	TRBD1	CASSQRGTGVYEQYF	TGCGCCAGCAGCCAACGAGGGACAGGCGTATACGAGCAGTACTTC
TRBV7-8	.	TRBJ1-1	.	CASSHADTEAFF	TGTGCCAGCAGCCATGCGGACACTGAAGCTTTCTTT
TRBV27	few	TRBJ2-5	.	CASSLGRNQETQYF	TGTGCCAGCAGTTTGGGCAGGAACCAAGAGACCCAGTACTTC
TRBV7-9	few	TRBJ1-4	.	CASPSEGAEEKLFF	TGTGCCAGCCCATCCGAAGGGGCGGAAGAAAAACTGTTTTTT
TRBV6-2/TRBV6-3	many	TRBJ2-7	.	CASSYEYKLSYEQYF	TGTGCCAGCAGTTACGAATATAAGCTCTCCTACGAGCAGTACTTC
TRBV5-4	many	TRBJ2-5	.	CASSPPGVQETQYF	TGTGCCAGCAGCCCTCCAGGGGTGCAAGAGACCCAGTACTTC
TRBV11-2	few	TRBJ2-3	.	CASSLGALYTDTQYF	TGTGCCAGCAGCTTAGGGGCCCTTTACACAGATACGCAGTATTTT
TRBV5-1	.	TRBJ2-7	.	CASSFLPSYDEQYF	TGCGCCAGCAGCTTTTTGCCTTCCTACGACGAGCAGTACTTC
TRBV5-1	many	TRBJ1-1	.	CASSSPVGVTRTEAFF	TGCGCCAGCAGCTCCCCCGTTGGGGTCACGAGGACTGAAGCTTTCTTT
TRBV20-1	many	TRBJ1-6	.	CSARDLAGSSYNSPLHF	TGCAGTGCTAGAGATCTGGCGGGTAGCTCCTATAATTCACCCCTCCACTTT
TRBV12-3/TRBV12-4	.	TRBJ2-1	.	CASNDGYTEQFF	TGTGCCAGCAACGACGGATACACTGAGCAGTTCTTC
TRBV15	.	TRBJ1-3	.	CATSRDSRGGNTIYF	TGTGCCACCAGCAGGGACTCCCGGGGAGGAAACACCATATATTTT
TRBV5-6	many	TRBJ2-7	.	CASSWSGRPYEQYF	TGTGCCAGCAGTTGGTCGGGACGGCCCTACGAGCAGTACTTC
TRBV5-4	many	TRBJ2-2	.	CASSTVQGPRELFF	TGTGCCAGCAGCACAGTACAGGGCCCCCGGGAGCTGTTTTTT
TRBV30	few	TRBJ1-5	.	CAGAPGPNQPQHF	TGTGCCGGGGCACCGGGGCCTAATCAGCCCCAGCATTTT
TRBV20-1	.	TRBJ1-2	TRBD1	CSAPETLGQYGYTF	TGCAGTGCTCCTGAGACATTGGGACAGTATGGCTACACCTTC
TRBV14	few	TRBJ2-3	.	CASSPRILGADTQYF	TGTGCCAGCAGCCCTCGGATCTTGGGGGCAGATACGCAGTATTTT
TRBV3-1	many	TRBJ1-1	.	CASSQVSSGTEAFF	TGTGCCAGCAGCCAAGTATCCAGTGGCACTGAAGCTTTCTTT
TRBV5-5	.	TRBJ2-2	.	CASSNDPTNTGELFF	TGTGCCAGCAGCAACGACCCTACGAACACCGGGGAGCTGTTTTTT
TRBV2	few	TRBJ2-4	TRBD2	CASSHRGENIQYF	TGTGCCAGCTCCCATCGGGGGGAAAACATTCAGTACTTC
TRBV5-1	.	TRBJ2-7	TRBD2	CASSPGTSGVYEQYF	TGCGCCAGCAGCCCAGGCACTAGCGGGGTCTACGAGCAGTACTTC
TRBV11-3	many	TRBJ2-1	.	CASSLRKDYGNEQFF	TGTGCCAGCAGCTTAAGAAAGGACTACGGCAATGAGCAGTTCTTC
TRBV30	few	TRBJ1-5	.	CAWMSKGNQPQHF	TGTGCCTGGATGAGCAAGGGGAATCAGCCCCAGCATTTT
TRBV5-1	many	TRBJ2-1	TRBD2	CASSLGTLAAAYNEQFF	TGCGCCAGCAGCTTGGGGACTCTAGCGGCAGCCTACAATGAGCAGTTCTTC